Listed below are T cell receptor beta chains from one sample, sequenced in a study of cytomegalovirus exposure and HLA in healthy donors. TCRdb keeps only in-frame clones here, not all; method: immunoSEQ multiplex PCR. The repertoire holds over 250,000 clones, with around 86% as singletons. Sequencing used PBMCs. These receptors all stem from a middle-aged man in good health and CMV-seropositive. CDR3s include the opening cysteine and the closing phenylalanine or tryptophan. Each record gives: clone size, V gene, D gene, J gene, CDR3 DNA, CDR3 protein. The D gene is left open where the match is weak. The size of a clone is reported for some rows only, either as once, few or many, or as a class for expanded clones.

clone size: -; V gene: TRBV2; D gene: -; J gene: TRBJ2-2; CDR3 DNA: TGTGCCAGCAGTGAAGCTGTGCGTACCGGGGAGCTGTTTTTT; CDR3 protein: CASSEAVRTGELFF
clone size: -; V gene: TRBV27; D gene: TRBD1; J gene: TRBJ1-5; CDR3 DNA: TGTGCCAGCCGCTTGTCAGGGGGCGAGGGTCTTCAGCCCCAGCATTTT; CDR3 protein: CASRLSGGEGLQPQHF
clone size: -; V gene: TRBV7-8; D gene: -; J gene: TRBJ2-3; CDR3 DNA: TGTGCCAGCAGCGAACGCGCCGCGGGTCCCGCAGATACGCAGTATTTT; CDR3 protein: CASSERAAGPADTQYF
clone size: -; V gene: TRBV27; D gene: -; J gene: TRBJ1-5; CDR3 DNA: TGTGCCAGCAGCAAGGAACGGGGGGGGCCCCAGCATTTT; CDR3 protein: CASSKERGGPQHF
clone size: -; V gene: TRBV5-1; D gene: -; J gene: TRBJ2-5; CDR3 DNA: TGCGCCAGCAGCTACTCTAGCGAAGAGACCCAGTACTTC; CDR3 protein: CASSYSSEETQYF
clone size: -; V gene: TRBV7-3; D gene: TRBD2; J gene: TRBJ2-3; CDR3 DNA: TGTGCCAGCAGCCCGCATAACCTAGCGGGAGGAGATACGCAGTATTTT; CDR3 protein: CASSPHNLAGGDTQYF
clone size: -; V gene: TRBV30; D gene: TRBD2; J gene: TRBJ2-7; CDR3 DNA: TGTGCCTGGCAGCGGGAGTTCACCTACGAGCAGTACTTC; CDR3 protein: CAWQREFTYEQYF
clone size: -; V gene: TRBV6-5; D gene: -; J gene: TRBJ1-5; CDR3 DNA: TGTGCCAGCAAACCAGGCGTTTCGCCTCAGCCCCAGCATTTT; CDR3 protein: CASKPGVSPQPQHF
clone size: -; V gene: TRBV7-6; D gene: TRBD2; J gene: TRBJ2-2; CDR3 DNA: TGTGCCAGCAGCTTAATTGCTAGCGGGGACACCGGGGAGCTGTTTTTT; CDR3 protein: CASSLIASGDTGELFF
clone size: few; V gene: TRBV6-6; D gene: -; J gene: TRBJ2-2; CDR3 DNA: TGTGCCAGCAGTTACTCCCGGGGGAACACCGGGGAGCTGTTTTTT; CDR3 protein: CASSYSRGNTGELFF
clone size: once; V gene: TRBV7-9; D gene: -; J gene: TRBJ2-7; CDR3 DNA: TGTGCCAGCAGGAAGGACGGGAGTGGCAACGAGCAGTACTTC; CDR3 protein: CASRKDGSGNEQYF
clone size: -; V gene: TRBV27; D gene: -; J gene: TRBJ1-4; CDR3 DNA: TGTGCCAGCCGCCCAGGCACAACTAATGAAAAACTGTTTTTT; CDR3 protein: CASRPGTTNEKLFF
clone size: -; V gene: TRBV6-5; D gene: -; J gene: TRBJ2-1; CDR3 DNA: TGTGCCAGCAGTTACTCGAGCGATTACACTGAGCAGTTCTTC; CDR3 protein: CASSYSSDYTEQFF
clone size: -; V gene: TRBV19; D gene: TRBD1; J gene: TRBJ2-7; CDR3 DNA: TGTGCCAGTGGAGGTACAGGGGTTGTCTACGAGCAGTACTTC; CDR3 protein: CASGGTGVVYEQYF
clone size: -; V gene: TRBV29-1; D gene: TRBD2; J gene: TRBJ2-1; CDR3 DNA: TGCAGCGTTGCGCGGGAGGGCCGCGCCAATGAGCAGTTCTTC; CDR3 protein: CSVAREGRANEQFF
clone size: -; V gene: TRBV11-3; D gene: TRBD2; J gene: TRBJ2-2; CDR3 DNA: TGTGCCAGCAGCCCAGGGATGGGACTAAACACCGGGGAGCTGTTTTTT; CDR3 protein: CASSPGMGLNTGELFF
clone size: -; V gene: TRBV5-4; D gene: -; J gene: TRBJ2-5; CDR3 DNA: TGTGCCAGCAGCTTGGAAGGGAGCAGGGGTGAGACCCAGTACTTC; CDR3 protein: CASSLEGSRGETQYF
clone size: once; V gene: TRBV28; D gene: TRBD1; J gene: TRBJ2-2; CDR3 DNA: TGTGCCAGCAGTTTCAGGGGGCAGTTAACCGGGGAGCTGTTTTTT; CDR3 protein: CASSFRGQLTGELFF
clone size: -; V gene: TRBV5-4; D gene: TRBD2; J gene: TRBJ2-7; CDR3 DNA: TGTGCCAGCAGCTTTTCCGGGACTAGCAACGAGCAGTACTTC; CDR3 protein: CASSFSGTSNEQYF
clone size: -; V gene: TRBV28; D gene: -; J gene: TRBJ2-6; CDR3 DNA: TGTGCCAGCAGTTTATCCGTCTCTGGGGCCAACGTCCTGACTTTC; CDR3 protein: CASSLSVSGANVLTF
clone size: -; V gene: TRBV6-1; D gene: TRBD2; J gene: TRBJ2-7; CDR3 DNA: TGTGCCAGCGCCCGGACTAGCGGAGCCTACGAGCAGTACTTC; CDR3 protein: CASARTSGAYEQYF
clone size: once; V gene: TRBV5-8; D gene: -; J gene: TRBJ2-7; CDR3 DNA: TGTGCCACCCCGATAGGGGTTTCCTACGAGCAGTACTTC; CDR3 protein: CATPIGVSYEQYF
clone size: few; V gene: TRBV28; D gene: -; J gene: TRBJ1-1; CDR3 DNA: TGTGCCAGCAGTAGGGGAGGGGTGAACACTGAAGCTTTCTTT; CDR3 protein: CASSRGGVNTEAFF
clone size: -; V gene: TRBV19; D gene: -; J gene: TRBJ2-1; CDR3 DNA: TGTGCCAGTAGTATAGATCGGGAGCAGTTCTTC; CDR3 protein: CASSIDREQFF
clone size: -; V gene: TRBV7-2; D gene: -; J gene: TRBJ2-5; CDR3 DNA: TGTGCCAGCAGTGGGCGGGACAGCCAAGAGACCCAGTACTTC; CDR3 protein: CASSGRDSQETQYF
clone size: -; V gene: TRBV5-4; D gene: -; J gene: TRBJ1-2; CDR3 DNA: TGTGCCAGCAGGCGGGGGCCTGAGGATGGCTACACCTTC; CDR3 protein: CASRRGPEDGYTF
clone size: -; V gene: TRBV10-3; D gene: TRBD1; J gene: TRBJ2-7; CDR3 DNA: TGTGCCATCAGTAACAGGGGGCTTGAGGGGGGCTACGAGCAGTACTTC; CDR3 protein: CAISNRGLEGGYEQYF
clone size: -; V gene: TRBV29-1; D gene: -; J gene: TRBJ2-4; CDR3 DNA: TGCAGCGAGTGGGAGCAGGAGCTAGCCAAAAACATTCAGTACTTC; CDR3 protein: CSEWEQELAKNIQYF
clone size: -; V gene: TRBV7-2; D gene: -; J gene: TRBJ2-7; CDR3 DNA: TGTGCCAGCAGCTTAGCTGCAGGCAACTACGAGCAGTACTTC; CDR3 protein: CASSLAAGNYEQYF
clone size: -; V gene: TRBV9; D gene: TRBD2; J gene: TRBJ2-3; CDR3 DNA: TGTGCCAGCAGCGTAGATACTAGCGGGGGCACAGATACGCAGTATTTT; CDR3 protein: CASSVDTSGGTDTQYF
clone size: once; V gene: TRBV5-1; D gene: -; J gene: TRBJ1-6; CDR3 DNA: TGCGCCAGCGCCGAGATTTATAATTCACCCCTCCACTTT; CDR3 protein: CASAEIYNSPLHF
clone size: -; V gene: TRBV6-6; D gene: TRBD1; J gene: TRBJ2-5; CDR3 DNA: TGTGCCGTACAGGGGAACCAAGAGACCCAGTACTTC; CDR3 protein: CAVQGNQETQYF
clone size: once; V gene: TRBV7-2; D gene: TRBD2; J gene: TRBJ2-1; CDR3 DNA: TGTGCCAGCAGCCCCGGGACTACCCCCCATGAGCAGTTCTTC; CDR3 protein: CASSPGTTPHEQFF
clone size: -; V gene: TRBV6-5; D gene: TRBD1; J gene: TRBJ2-7; CDR3 DNA: TGTGCCAGCAGTCCTGGGACAGACTACGAGCAGTACTTC; CDR3 protein: CASSPGTDYEQYF
clone size: -; V gene: TRBV7-8; D gene: TRBD2; J gene: TRBJ2-5; CDR3 DNA: TGTGCCAGCAGCCGTCACCTAGCGGGAGTCCAAGAGACCCAGTACTTC; CDR3 protein: CASSRHLAGVQETQYF
clone size: once; V gene: TRBV7-9; D gene: TRBD1; J gene: TRBJ1-4; CDR3 DNA: TGTGCCAGCAGCTATACAGGGGGCGCGTTGGGTAATGAAAAACTGTTTTTT; CDR3 protein: CASSYTGGALGNEKLFF
clone size: -; V gene: TRBV19; D gene: -; J gene: TRBJ1-1; CDR3 DNA: TGTGCCAGTATGGGGGGGTCCACTGAAGCTTTCTTT; CDR3 protein: CASMGGSTEAFF
clone size: -; V gene: TRBV25-1; D gene: TRBD1; J gene: TRBJ2-7; CDR3 DNA: TGTGCCAGCCTCCCCCCGGACAGGGAGTTTCCCTACGAGCAGTACTTC; CDR3 protein: CASLPPDREFPYEQYF